This T cell receptor beta chain was observed in a study of T cell changes during pregnancy in multiple sclerosis. Germline CDR1 is SGHNT and CDR2 is YYREEE (reference sequence). The germline V and J ends were trimmed by 4 bases and 5 bases, with 18 bases remaining between them. The CDR3 has 16 residues. The protocol was immunoSEQ multiplex PCR, while the TCRdb copy is restricted to in-frame clones and leaves out a portion. This table holds about 49,000 clones, 90% found once. The V gene is TRBV5-4, the J gene TRBJ2-2, with TRBD1 as a possible D gene (6 bases). This clonotype was sampled from a female donor in good health, enrolled as a control in a pregnancy study. Specimen: peripheral blood, collected after pregnancy. CDR3 DNA sequence: TGTGCCAGCAGCCGCCGCGGACAGCAGATAACCGGGGAGCTGTTTTTT. Translation: CASSRRGQQITGELFF.